The 6 T cell receptor beta chains below all came from one sample that was sequenced in a study of OX40 agonist ivuxolimab in advanced cancers. Here immunoSEQ multiplex PCR was the method, and the copy in TCRdb shows in-frame clones only, minus some. Of 40,000 or so clones detected, about 82% appear once; the ten largest clones hold roughly 20%. The starting material was CD4+ or CD8+ T cells sorted from blood, obtained in a trial of the OX40 agonist ivuxolimab. These receptors all stem from an adult with an advanced solid tumor such as melanoma, head and neck, liver or kidney cancer.

The chain couples TRBV27 to TRBJ2-4; D remains ambiguous. Germline values: CDR1 MNHEY, CDR2 SMNVEV (reference sequence). V was cut by 3 bases and J by 1 base, with 13 bases left in between. This CDR3 has 16 amino acids. CDR3 sequence (DNA): TGTGCCAGCAGTTTGATGGACCGAGCCGCCAAAAACATTCAGTACTTC. Its translation: CASSLMDRAAKNIQYF.

The rearrangement links TRBV30 to TRBJ2-1, with D perhaps matching TRBD1 (5 bases). The germline V gene encodes CDR1 GTSNPN and CDR2 SVGIG (reference sequence). This CDR3 spans 14 amino acids. The ends were cut back, 0 bases at V and 8 bases at J, with 14 bases in the middle. The CDR3 bases are TGTGCCTGGAGTGTTTCCCGCCAGGGTCATGAGCAGTTCTTC. Translation: CAWSVSRQGHEQFF.

The rearrangement uses TRBV10-3 and TRBJ1-5; D is unclear. V lost 2 bases to trimming and J lost 5 bases, with 7 bases between them. CDR3 length: 13 residues. In germline, CDR1 is ENHRY, CDR2 SYGVKD. This CDR3 is CAISEDGDQPQHF. CDR3 in DNA: TGTGCCATCAGTGAGGACGGTGATCAGCCCCAGCATTTT.

This chain connects TRBV4-1 to TRBJ2-5; TRBD2 agrees at 10 bases. The CDR3 totals 17 residues. With 2 bases clipped from V and 6 bases from J, the junction kept 12 bases outside the gene matches. Per germline, CDR1 MGHRA and CDR2 YSYEKL. CDR3 region: CASSQQREGRVGKTQYF. CDR3 nucleotide sequence: TGCGCCAGCAGCCAACAGCGGGAGGGCCGGGTGGGGAAGACCCAGTACTTC.

V usage is TRBV28 and J usage is TRBJ1-2, with a tentative D call TRBD1 (6 bases). CDR1 and CDR2 from the germline V gene are MDHEN and SYDVKM. CDR3 size: 12 residues. Trimming pared 6 bases from V and 3 bases from J, leaving 8 bases between. CDR3 bases: TGTGCCAGCAGCACAGGGCACTATGGCTACACCTTC. This translates into CASSTGHYGYTF.

This clone was seen a single time. The gene calls are TRBV14 and TRBJ2-7; D gene unclear. V was cut by 6 bases and J by 1 base, with 13 bases left in between. Germline values: CDR1 SGHDN, CDR2 FVKESK. This CDR3 is 14 amino acids long. CDR3 DNA sequence: TGTGCCAGCAGTCCCCACTTGAGTTCCTACGAGCAGTACTTC. It codes for CASSPHLSSYEQYF.